One and the same sample provided the 32 T cell receptor beta chains below, sequenced in a study of control samples from healthy donors and cancer patients (dated by TCRdb to 2020 to 2021). The library relied on the immunoSEQ multiplex PCR assay. Sourced from immuneACCESS, this table was stored by TCRdb with only in-frame sequences that have V and J called. A share of the clones is absent; for the studies checked, an unresolved V gene accounts for under half, and the remainder has no known explanation. Here the sample has 150,000 or so clones; about 90% occur a single time. The ten most abundant clones make up around 1.6% of the sample. Sequencing used blood. These receptors all come from a man aged 18 to 30 in good health.

This chain links TRBV2 with TRBJ1-5; possibly TRBD1 for D (6 bases). Germline V gene sequence: CDR1 SNHLY, CDR2 FYNNEI. There are 15 residues in the CDR3. The V gene lost 4 bases and the J gene lost 0 bases, with 10 bases spanning the gap. In DNA form, the CDR3 reads TGTGCCAGCAGTGTCGACAGGCATAGCAATCAGCCCCAGCATTTT. It codes for CASSVDRHSNQPQHF.

The chain uses TRBV4-3 and TRBJ1-1; possibly TRBD1 for D (5 bases). The CDR3 is made up of 17 amino acids. Germline CDR1 and CDR2: LGHNA and YSLEER. Trimming removed 1 base from V and 0 bases from J, with 15 bases in between. Here the CDR3 reads CASSQGGRGGVNTEAFF. CDR3 nucleotides: TGCGCCAGCAGCCAAGGGGGAAGGGGAGGAGTGAACACTGAAGCTTTCTTT.

The genes are TRBV9 and TRBJ1-4; D is perhaps TRBD1 (5 bases). CDR1 is SGDLS and CDR2 is YYNGEE in the germline V gene. The CDR3 contains 14 residues. Trimming took off 0 bases at V and 4 bases at J, with 7 bases between the two ends. The CDR3 DNA sequence: TGTGCCAGCAGCGTAGGGGACGGTAATGAAAAACTGTTTTTT. This translates into CASSVGDGNEKLFF.

V and J are TRBV4-3 and TRBJ1-6; 7 nucleotides line up with TRBD1. The V gene end was trimmed by 3 bases and the J gene end by 10 bases; junction bases not matched to a gene: 6. This CDR3 is built from 14 residues. CDR1 LGHNA and CDR2 YSLEER come from the germline V gene. In DNA, the CDR3 is TGCGCCAGCAGCCATCCCGGACAGGAATCACCCCTCCACTTT. Amino acid sequence: CASSHPGQESPLHF.

A note on this clone: Other DNA sequences in the sample encode the same CDR3. The chain employs TRBV4-1 and TRBJ2-4; a possible D gene is TRBD1 (6 bases). V shed 5 bases and J shed 1 base, with 18 bases lying between them. There are 17 residues in the CDR3. Germline values: CDR1 MGHRA, CDR2 YSYEKL. CDR3 nucleotides: TGCGCCAGCAGCGACCGACAGGACGATGGGGCCAAAAACATTCAGTACTTC. This encodes CASSDRQDDGAKNIQYF.

V and J are TRBV6-5 and TRBJ1-2; D remains ambiguous. Trimming pared 11 bases from V and 4 bases from J, leaving 11 bases between. Germline V gene sequence: CDR1 MNHEY, CDR2 SVGAGI. The CDR3 is made up of 11 amino acids. This CDR3 is CAAKDVYGYTF. The CDR3, as DNA: TGTGCCGCAAAGGACGTCTATGGCTACACCTTC.

The rearrangement uses TRBV5-1 and TRBJ2-3; TRBD1 matches at 7 bases. The CDR3 is made up of 15 amino acids. Per the germline V gene, CDR1 is SGHRS and CDR2 is YFSETQ. Unmatched junction bases numbered 9, after V lost 3 bases and J lost 5 bases. CDR3 sequence: CASSSATGTGDTQYF. The CDR3 coding sequence is TGCGCCAGCAGCTCGGCGACAGGGACGGGAGATACGCAGTATTTT.

V usage is TRBV4-1 and J usage is TRBJ2-7; D might be TRBD1 or TRBD2, each matching 5 bases. This CDR3 has 15 residues. Germline V lookup: CDR1 MGHRA, CDR2 YSYEKL. The V end lost 8 bases, the J end lost 1 base, and 18 bases lay between the germline ends. This chain's CDR3 is CASSNGPGPSYEQYF. The CDR3 bases are TGCGCCAGCTCCAACGGGCCGGGGCCGTCCTACGAGCAGTACTTC.

This chain connects TRBV4-1 to TRBJ2-3; 9 bases line up with TRBD1. Trimming at V came to 3 bases and at J to 2 bases, leaving 6 bases not matched to a gene. CDR3 length equals 16 residues. In germline, CDR1 is MGHRA, CDR2 YSYEKL. This CDR3 reads CASSHPGQGVTDTQYF. The DNA for the CDR3 is TGCGCCAGCAGCCATCCGGGACAGGGAGTCACAGATACGCAGTATTTT.

This rearrangement joins TRBV7-2 to TRBJ2-1; D call uncertain. V gave up 0 bases and J gave up 1 base, with 10 bases separating them. The CDR3 is made up of 16 amino acids. Germline V gives CDR1 SGHTA, CDR2 FQGNSA. CDR3 nucleotides: TGTGCCAGCAGCTTAGCGTCCACACCTTCCTACAATGAGCAGTTCTTC. Residues: CASSLASTPSYNEQFF.

The V and J genes are TRBV9 and TRBJ2-1; 12 positions agree with TRBD2. J lost 5 bases, V lost 3 bases, and 6 bases had no gene match. CDR3 length: 16 residues. The V gene's germline CDR1 is SGDLS and CDR2 YYNGEE. The DNA of the CDR3 is TGTGCCAGCAGCGGGAGACTAGCGGGGGCCCACAATGAGCAGTTCTTC. It specifies CASSGRLAGAHNEQFF.

The chain uses TRBV10-2 and TRBJ2-7, with TRBD2 matching over 8 bases. The CDR3 length is 15 residues. The junction had 3 bases not matched to a gene; V was cut back by 0 bases and J by 2 bases. Per the germline V gene, CDR1 is WSHSY and CDR2 is SAAADI. CDR3 sequence reads: CASSESSAGAYEQYF. DNA for the CDR3: TGCGCCAGCAGTGAGTCCTCAGCGGGGGCCTACGAGCAGTACTTC.

V gene TRBV9 combines with J gene TRBJ1-1, with a possible D match to TRBD1 (6 bases). The germline V and J ends were trimmed by 4 bases and 4 bases, with 11 bases remaining between them. The CDR3 covers 13 residues. Germline V lookup: CDR1 SGDLS, CDR2 YYNGEE. The CDR3 sequence: CASSRTGRTEAFF. CDR3 DNA sequence: TGTGCCAGCAGCCGTACAGGGCGCACTGAAGCTTTCTTT. Full variable domain (rest looked up from reference TRBV9 and TRBJ1-1): DSGVTQTPKHLITATGQRVTLRCSPRSGDLSVYWYQQSLDQGLQFLIQYYNGEERAKGNILERFSAQQFPDLHSELNLSSLELGDSALYFCASSRTGRTEAFFGQGTRLTVV.

In its sample, this clone was seen once. The rearrangement joins TRBV6-5 to TRBJ2-1; D unclear. Trimming left V 9 bases short and J 4 bases short, with 7 bases between. The CDR3 is 11 residues long. Germline CDR1 is MNHEY and CDR2 is SVGAGI. The CDR3 here is CASRLYNEQFF. In DNA form, the CDR3 reads TGTGCCAGTCGGCTTTACAATGAGCAGTTCTTC.

The chain uses TRBV28 and TRBJ1-6, with 7 positions matching TRBD1. CDR3 length: 14 amino acids. Germline CDR1 MDHEN, CDR2 SYDVKM. V lost 6 bases and J lost 9; bases outside the gene matches: 8. The CDR3 reads CASRTGRRVSPLHF. The CDR3 DNA follows: TGTGCCAGCAGGACAGGGAGAAGGGTTTCACCCCTCCACTTT.

A word on this clone: The germline gene is not matched at one end of the junction; a read error may be the cause. The V call is TRBV6-5, the J call TRBJ1-5, with no clear D. Germline CDR1 reads MNHEY; CDR2 reads SVGAGI. There are 15 residues in the CDR3. The CDR3 sequence is CASTYLGPDNQPQHF. As DNA, the CDR3 is TGTGCCAGCACTTACCTCGGGCCTGACAATCAGCCCCAGCATTTT.

V and J are TRBV2 and TRBJ2-5; 7 nucleotides align to TRBD2. Germline CDR1 reads SNHLY; CDR2 reads FYNNEI. V was pared by 1 base and J by 3 bases, with 5 bases of the junction left unmatched. This CDR3 region has 15 residues. CDR3 coding DNA: TGTGCCAGCAGTGAAGGGTGGCTAGCGGAAGAGACCCAGTACTTC. Translation: CASSEGWLAEETQYF.

This chain connects TRBV6-2 or TRBV6-3 to TRBJ1-1; TRBD1 agrees at 10 bases. CDR1 and CDR2 from the germline V gene are MNHEY and SVGEGT. Trimming took 2 bases from V and 4 from J; bases not matched to a gene: 16. The CDR3 has 19 amino acids. CDR3 nucleotide sequence: TGTGCCAGCAGTTACCTCCCCTGGGGACAGGGGTATGCGGGCACTGAAGCTTTCTTT. Translated: CASSYLPWGQGYAGTEAFF.

This clone was picked up one time. The J gene is TRBJ2-5, the V gene TRBV24-1; 8 nucleotides agree with TRBD1. The CDR3 covers 15 residues. In germline, CDR1 is KGHDR, CDR2 SFDVKD. The J segment lost 3 bases and the V segment lost 1 base, leaving 3 bases of the junction unmatched. The CDR3 DNA reads TGTGCCACCAGTGATTTTGGGACAGGCAAAGAGACCCAGTACTTC. Protein: CATSDFGTGKETQYF.

The chain employs TRBV5-1 and TRBJ2-2, with TRBD2 identical over 9 bases. The germline V gene has CDR1 SGHRS and CDR2 YFSETQ. The V and J ends lost 4 bases and 6 bases, in that order; junction bases with no gene match: 4. This CDR3 has 14 residues. DNA of the CDR3: TGCGCCAGCAGCCCCGGGACTAGCCCCGGGGAGCTGTTTTTT. It is translated as CASSPGTSPGELFF.

The chain couples TRBV20-1 to TRBJ2-5; a possible D gene is TRBD2 (6 bases). Germline lookup yields CDR1 DFQATT and CDR2 SNEGSKA (reference sequence). V shed 3 bases and J shed 4 bases, with 12 bases lying between them. The CDR3 consists of 13 residues. CDR3 DNA: TGCAGTGCTAGTTCGGGGGTAGGAGAGACCCAGTACTTC. It is translated as CSASSGVGETQYF.

The rearrangement joins TRBV15 to TRBJ1-6; no clear D gene. Trimming stripped 0 bases from V and 10 bases from J, with 7 bases between. The CDR3 runs to 13 residues. Germline values: CDR1 LNHNV, CDR2 YYDKDF (reference sequence). Here the CDR3 reads CATSRDEGSPLHF. CDR3 in DNA: TGTGCCACCAGCAGAGATGAAGGGTCACCCCTCCACTTT.

The chain carries TRBV6-1 and TRBJ2-7, with no clear D. Trimming cost V 3 bases and J 1 base, with 7 bases left between them. CDR1 MNHNS and CDR2 SASEGT come from the germline V gene. The CDR3 runs 13 residues. The CDR3 sequence: CASSEGASYEQYF. The CDR3 DNA sequence: TGTGCCAGCAGTGAGGGTGCTTCCTACGAGCAGTACTTC.

The chain combines TRBV9 with TRBJ1-6, with TRBD1 as a possible D gene (5 bases). Trimming stripped 0 bases from V and 7 bases from J, with 14 bases between. The CDR3 consists of 16 residues. From germline, CDR1 is SGDLS and CDR2 YYNGEE. For the CDR3, the DNA is TGTGCCAGCAGCGTAGGAGCAGGGTGGGGGAATTCACCCCTCCACTTT. As protein: CASSVGAGWGNSPLHF.

The CDR3 nucleotides read TGCGCCAGCAGCCAAGAGGGGGGCAGCCCAGCCGACTATGGCTACACCTTC. Translating it yields CASSQEGGSPADYGYTF. The chain employs TRBV4-3 and TRBJ1-2; D is perhaps TRBD1 (6 bases). The germline V gene encodes CDR1 LGHNA and CDR2 YSLEER. The germline V and J ends were trimmed by 0 bases and 3 bases, with 17 bases remaining between them. This CDR3 has 17 residues.

This chain links TRBV11-3 with TRBJ2-1; 7 nucleotides match TRBD2. The CDR3 totals 12 residues. V shed 4 bases and J 10 bases; nucleotides not matched to a gene: 4. CDR1 and CDR2 from the germline V gene are SGHNT and YENEEA. CDR3 sequence: CASSSRDYEQFF. CDR3 in DNA: TGTGCCAGCAGCTCCCGGGACTACGAGCAGTTCTTC. Drawing the rest from reference TRBV11-3 and TRBJ2-1, the complete variable domain is EAGVVQSPRYKIIEKKQPVAFWCNPISGHNTLYWYLQNLGQGPELLIRYENEEAVDDSQLPKDRFSAERLKGVDSTLKIQPAELGDSAVYLCASSSRDYEQFFGPGTRLTVL.

This chain connects TRBV6-5 to TRBJ1-4; D is undetermined. This CDR3 contains 14 residues. V gave up 4 bases and J gave up 5 bases, with 11 bases separating them. The V gene's germline CDR1 is MNHEY and CDR2 SVGAGI. The CDR3 nucleotides read TGTGCCAGCAGTTTCGGACGGAAAAATGAAAAACTGTTTTTT. Protein: CASSFGRKNEKLFF.

The V gene is TRBV4-3, the J gene TRBJ1-6; 9 bases agree with TRBD1. CDR1 and CDR2 (germline): LGHNA, YSLEER. This CDR3 is 15 amino acids long. V was clipped by 3 bases and J by 7 bases; unmatched bases: 4. Here the CDR3 DNA reads TGCGCCAGCAGCCATTCTGGGACAGGGAATTCACCCCTCCACTTT. Protein product: CASSHSGTGNSPLHF.

The chain combines TRBV7-2 with TRBJ2-2; D remains unclear. The CDR3 consists of 13 residues. Germline V gives CDR1 SGHTA, CDR2 FQGNSA. Trimming took off 1 base at V and 6 bases at J, with 6 bases between the two ends. The CDR3: CASSLESPGELFF. CDR3 coding DNA: TGTGCCAGCAGCTTAGAATCTCCCGGGGAGCTGTTTTTT.

The chain recombines TRBV2 with TRBJ1-6; D gene uncertain. Germline V gene lookup returns CDR1 SNHLY and CDR2 FYNNEI. V lost 2 bases and J lost 9, with 8 bases in between. This CDR3 is 13 amino acids long. The CDR3 sequence: CASSELWGSPLHF. The CDR3 nucleotides read TGTGCCAGCAGTGAATTGTGGGGTTCACCCCTCCACTTT.

This clone was observed a few times. The rearrangement joins TRBV6-5 to TRBJ2-2; 7 bases are shared with TRBD1. This CDR3 has 16 amino acids. CDR1 and CDR2 (germline): MNHEY, SVGAGI. Germline trimming cut 4 bases from V and 4 bases from J; bases unmatched to any gene: 9. CDR3 amino acids: CASSSRTGRSTGELFF. The CDR3 coding sequence is TGTGCCAGCAGTTCGCGGACAGGACGGAGCACCGGGGAGCTGTTTTTT.

In nucleotides, the CDR3 is TGTGCCAGCAGTTATAGCGGGACAGGGGGCACTGAAGCTTTCTTT. Amino acid sequence: CASSYSGTGGTEAFF. This rearrangement joins TRBV6-2 or TRBV6-3 to TRBJ1-1; 11 bases are shared with TRBD1. The CDR3 totals 15 residues. Germline trimming cut 3 bases from V and 4 bases from J; bases unmatched to any gene: 4. Germline values: CDR1 MNHEY, CDR2 SVGEGT.